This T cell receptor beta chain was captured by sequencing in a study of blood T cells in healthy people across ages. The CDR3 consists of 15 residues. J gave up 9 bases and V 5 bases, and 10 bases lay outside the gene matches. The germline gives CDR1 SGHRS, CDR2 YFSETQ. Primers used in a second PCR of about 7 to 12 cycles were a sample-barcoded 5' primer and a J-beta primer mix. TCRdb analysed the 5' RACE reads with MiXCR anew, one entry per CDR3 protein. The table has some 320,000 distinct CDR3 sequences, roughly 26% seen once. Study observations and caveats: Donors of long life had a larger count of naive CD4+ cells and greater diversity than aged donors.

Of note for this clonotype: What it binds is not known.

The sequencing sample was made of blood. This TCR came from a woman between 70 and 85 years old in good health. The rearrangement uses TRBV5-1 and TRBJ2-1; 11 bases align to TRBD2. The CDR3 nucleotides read TGCGCCAGCAGGACCACTAGCGGGAGTATTGGTGAGCAGTTCTTC. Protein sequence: CASRTTSGSIGEQFF.